This T cell receptor beta chain was sequenced in a study of regulatory T cells in long-lasting Graves disease. V lost 2 bases, J lost 7 bases, and 11 bases stayed unmatched. The CDR3 covers 17 residues. Germline CDR1 and CDR2: MDHEN and SYDVKM. Notes on the study in general: The analysis examined peripheral blood only and excluded thyroid tissue.

This clonotype appeared many times. Its antigen is unknown. Regarding time point: newly diagnosed GD, antithyroid drugs for less than 3 months. Scientists built the TCR library using RNA that was extracted from PBMCs. Relying on iRepertoire HTBI primers and Arm-PCR of CDR3 regions, the team built TCR beta libraries. Using its own MiXCR run on the multiplex PCR reads, TCRdb lists one record per CDR3 protein. The table has roughly 560,000 distinct CDR3 sequences, approximately 16% seen once. These sequences were also reported in another study, on T cells in Graves' hyperthyroidism and ophthalmopathy. As reported in that work: The TCR CDR3 first-round RT-PCR relied on the HTBI primer set. A 13 V-J model separated ophthalmopathy from stable hyperthyroidism.

The V and J genes are TRBV28 and TRBJ1-5; 10 positions match TRBD1. This TCR derives from a woman aged 35-65 years with Graves disease. The sample was peripheral blood mononuclear cells (PBMCs), taken at new diagnosis, from a patient treated with antithyroid drugs. This CDR3 is CASSLGTGVLSRQPQHF. CDR3 sequence (DNA): TGTGCCAGCAGTTTAGGGACAGGGGTTTTGTCTAGGCAGCCCCAGCATTTT.